The 17 T cell receptor beta chains given below trace back to one sample, sequenced in a study of blood T cell repertoires in COVID-19. Clones were sequenced by immunoSEQ multiplex PCR, and TCRdb holds only the in-frame ones, with some missing. Of approximately 160,000 clones listed, about 83% were seen once; the top ten hold 10% to 15%. The specimen sequenced was peripheral blood. These receptors came from a man in his 70s who had recovered from COVID-19.

The chain employs TRBV7-9 and TRBJ2-1; 9 nucleotides match TRBD2. The CDR3 runs to 15 residues. In germline, CDR1 is SEHNR, CDR2 FQNEAQ (reference sequence). V was pared by 0 bases and J by 4 bases, with 1 base of the junction left unmatched. The CDR3 reads CASSLASGGYNEQFF. The CDR3 DNA follows: TGTGCCAGCAGCTTAGCTAGCGGGGGTTACAATGAGCAGTTCTTC. Full variable domain (remainder filled in from reference TRBV7-9 and TRBJ2-1): DTGVSQNPRHKITKRGQNVTFRCDPISEHNRLYWYRQTLGQGPEFLTYFQNEAQLEKSRLLSDRFSAERPKGSFSTLEIQRTEQGDSAMYLCASSLASGGYNEQFFGPGTRLTVL.

V is TRBV13 and J is TRBJ2-3; 11 bases are shared with TRBD1. Germline lookup yields CDR1 PRHDT and CDR2 FYEKMQ (reference sequence). The CDR3 contains 17 residues. V dropped 0 bases and J dropped 3; count of bases not matched to a gene: 5. The CDR3 DNA sequence: TGTGCCAGCAGCTTAGGGTGGACAGGGGGCAGGACAGATACGCAGTATTTT. This translates into CASSLGWTGGRTDTQYF.

The chain combines TRBV28 with TRBJ1-5; no definite D call. The germline CDR1 and CDR2 sequences are MDHEN and SYDVKM. The germline V and J ends were trimmed by 2 bases and 6 bases, with 5 bases remaining between them. The CDR3 runs 12 residues. CDR3 region: CASSLVAQPQHF. Written as DNA, the CDR3 is TGTGCCAGCAGTTTAGTAGCTCAGCCCCAGCATTTT. Full variable domain (remainder filled in from reference TRBV28 and TRBJ1-5): DVKVTQSSRYLVKRTGEKVFLECVQDMDHENMFWYRQDPGLGLRLIYFSYDVKMKEKGDIPEGYSVSREKKERFSLILESASTNQTSMYLCASSLVAQPQHFGDGTRLSIL.

The rearrangement links TRBV2 to TRBJ2-2; 9 nucleotides line up with TRBD1. Germline V lookup: CDR1 SNHLY, CDR2 FYNNEI. J lost 5 bases, V lost 8 bases, and 3 bases had no gene match. The CDR3 totals 13 residues. CDR3 nucleotides: TGTGCCAGCGGACAGGGGCAAACCGGGGAGCTGTTTTTT. Amino acids: CASGQGQTGELFF.

This rearrangement joins TRBV4-1 to TRBJ2-3, with TRBD2 matching 8 bases. Germline lookup yields CDR1 MGHRA and CDR2 YSYEKL. The V segment lost 3 bases and the J segment 4 bases; nucleotides outside the gene matches: 12. The CDR3 totals 17 residues. The CDR3 here is CASSQSFSGSLADTQYF. The CDR3 DNA is TGCGCCAGCAGCCAGTCCTTCAGCGGGAGTTTGGCAGATACGCAGTATTTT.

This rearrangement joins TRBV5-1 to TRBJ2-3; 9 bases map to TRBD2. CDR1 and CDR2 from the germline V gene are SGHRS and YFSETQ. The CDR3 covers 16 residues. V dropped 2 bases and J dropped 0; count of bases not matched to a gene: 4. The CDR3 reads CASSLGLAQSTDTQYF. Written as DNA, the CDR3 is TGCGCCAGCAGCTTAGGACTAGCGCAAAGCACAGATACGCAGTATTTT. Full variable domain (remainder filled in from reference TRBV5-1 and TRBJ2-3): KAGVTQTPRYLIKTRGQQVTLSCSPISGHRSVSWYQQTPGQGLQFLFEYFSETQRNKGNFPGRFSGRQFSNSRSEMNVSTLELGDSALYLCASSLGLAQSTDTQYFGPGTRLTVL.

V and J are TRBV7-2 and TRBJ2-7, with D possibly TRBD2 on 5 matching bases. Germline lookup yields CDR1 SGHTA and CDR2 FQGNSA. This CDR3 has 14 amino acids. The V end lost 1 base, the J end lost 2 bases, and 9 bases lay between the germline ends. The CDR3: CASSLGMEAYEQYF. In DNA form, the CDR3 reads TGTGCCAGCAGCTTAGGGATGGAGGCCTACGAGCAGTACTTC.

The chain has TRBV6-6 and TRBJ2-5; the D is unclear. The CDR3 runs 13 residues. CDR1 MNHNY and CDR2 SVGAGI come from the germline V gene (reference sequence). Trimming pared 7 bases from V and 3 bases from J, leaving 12 bases between. CDR3 sequence (DNA): TGTGCCAGCAATTTGGTCAGGAAAGAGACCCAGTACTTC. Translation: CASNLVRKETQYF.

The chain has TRBV19 and TRBJ2-7; TRBD1 matches 10 bases. V shed 6 bases and J 3 bases; nucleotides not matched to a gene: 2. Germline CDR1 LNHDA, CDR2 SQIVND (reference sequence). The CDR3 covers 13 residues. The DNA of the CDR3 is TGTGCCAGTAGCGGACAGGGGGTCTACGAGCAGTACTTC. Protein sequence: CASSGQGVYEQYF.

The chain has TRBV19 and TRBJ2-3; 8 positions agree with TRBD2. CDR1 is LNHDA, CDR2 SQIVND, per germline (reference sequence). The junction had 4 bases not matched to a gene; V was cut back by 3 bases and J by 5 bases. The CDR3 sequence is 14 residues long. In nucleotides, the CDR3 is TGTGCCAGTAGTATTCAGCTAGCGGGAGATACGCAGTATTTT. It is translated as CASSIQLAGDTQYF.

This clone has only one observation. This chain connects TRBV29-1 to TRBJ2-2; D is possibly TRBD2 (6 bases). V gave up 6 bases and J gave up 5 bases, with 19 bases separating them. Germline loops: CDR1 SQVTM, CDR2 ANQGSEA. The CDR3 is made up of 15 amino acids. The CDR3, as DNA: TGCAGCGTGGCGGGGATGGAGGGCCTTACCGGGGAGCTGTTTTTT. Translation gives CSVAGMEGLTGELFF.

The CDR3 DNA follows: TGTGCCAGCAGTTCCGGGACTAGCGGACTATACACCGGGGAGCTGTTTTTT. It specifies CASSSGTSGLYTGELFF. The chain joins TRBV6-2 or TRBV6-3 to TRBJ2-2; 11 bases agree with TRBD2. CDR1 is MNHEY and CDR2 is SVGEGT in the germline V gene. This CDR3 has 17 residues. J was trimmed by 3 bases and V by 4 bases; bases with no gene match: 7.

The CDR3 DNA reads TGTGCCAGCAACCGACAAAACCTCTACGAGCAGTACTTC. It specifies CASNRQNLYEQYF. The V call is TRBV7-9, the J call TRBJ2-7; D is unresolved. Germline CDR1 and CDR2: SEHNR and FQNEAQ (reference sequence). The germline V and J ends were trimmed by 7 bases and 3 bases, with 13 bases remaining between them. The CDR3 runs to 13 residues.

This chain connects TRBV9 to TRBJ2-7; TRBD2 aligns across 7 bases. The trim removed 0 bases at V and 0 bases at J, leaving 3 bases unmatched. This CDR3 is built from 15 residues. Per germline, CDR1 SGDLS and CDR2 YYNGEE. The CDR3: CASSVGLADSYEQYF. The CDR3 DNA is TGTGCCAGCAGCGTAGGCCTAGCGGACTCCTACGAGCAGTACTTC.

This chain links TRBV15 with TRBJ1-5, with unresolved D. The germline V gene encodes CDR1 LNHNV and CDR2 YYDKDF (reference sequence). CDR3 length: 16 residues. Trimming left V 0 bases short and J 0 bases short, with 9 bases between. CDR3 sequence: CATSRDRLDSNQPQHF. The CDR3 DNA sequence: TGTGCCACCAGCAGAGATCGGTTAGATAGCAATCAGCCCCAGCATTTT. The variable domain in full, with the rest retrieved from reference TRBV15 and TRBJ1-5, is DAMVIQNPRYQVTQFGKPVTLSCSQTLNHNVMYWYQQKSSQAPKLLFHYYDKDFNNEADTPDNFQSRRPNTSFCFLDIRSPGLGDTAMYLCATSRDRLDSNQPQHFGDGTRLSIL.

This clone occurred a few times. The rearrangement links TRBV5-4 to TRBJ1-1; a weak D match, TRBD1 (5 bases). Per the germline V gene, CDR1 is SGHNT and CDR2 is YYREEE (reference sequence). This CDR3 has 14 amino acids. The V end was cut by 2 bases, the J end by 1 base, with 9 bases between. The DNA for the CDR3 is TGTGCCAGCAGCTTAGACAGCAGGAACACTGAAGCTTTCTTT. This translates into CASSLDSRNTEAFF.

V gene TRBV6-1 combines with J gene TRBJ1-4, with 9 bases identical to TRBD1. The CDR3 sequence is 15 residues long. Germline values: CDR1 MNHNS, CDR2 SASEGT. V was pared by 1 base and J by 7 bases, with 4 bases of the junction left unmatched. The CDR3 DNA reads TGTGCCAGCAGTGAAGGACAGGGGGTCGGTGAAAAACTGTTTTTT. Amino acids: CASSEGQGVGEKLFF.